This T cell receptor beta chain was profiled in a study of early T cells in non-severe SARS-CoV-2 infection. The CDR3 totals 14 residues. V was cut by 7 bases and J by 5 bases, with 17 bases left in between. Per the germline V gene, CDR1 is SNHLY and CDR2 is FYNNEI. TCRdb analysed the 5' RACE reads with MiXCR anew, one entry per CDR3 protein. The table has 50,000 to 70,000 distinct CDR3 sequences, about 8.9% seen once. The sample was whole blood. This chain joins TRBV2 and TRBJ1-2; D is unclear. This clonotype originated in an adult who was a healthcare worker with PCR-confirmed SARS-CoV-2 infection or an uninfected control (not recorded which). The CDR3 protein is CASTSGQSIYGYTF. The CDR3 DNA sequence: TGTGCCAGCACCTCAGGCCAAAGTATTTATGGCTACACCTTC. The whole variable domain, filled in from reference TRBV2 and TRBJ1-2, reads EPEVTQTPSHQVTQMGQEVILRCVPISNHLYFYWYRQILGQKVEFLVSFYNNEISEKSEIFDDQFSVERPDGSNFTLKIRSTKLEDSAMYFCASTSGQSIYGYTFGSGTRLTVV.